This T cell receptor (beta chain) was sequenced in a study of control samples from healthy donors and cancer patients. Some clones are missing from TCRdb's copy, which holds only in-frame ones; the method was immunoSEQ multiplex PCR. Among fewer than 95,000 clones listed, over 65% were seen once. The V and J ends lost 7 bases and 7 bases respectively, with 11 bases between them. The germline V gene has CDR1 LNHDA and CDR2 SQIVND (reference sequence). The CDR3 consists of 13 residues. The sequencing sample was made of blood. The clonotype originates from a woman in her 40s in good health. This rearrangement joins TRBV19 to TRBJ1-6; TRBD1 might be the D (6 bases). The CDR3 spells CASNQGSNSPLHF. The CDR3 coding sequence is TGTGCCAGTAACCAGGGGTCCAATTCACCCCTCCACTTT.